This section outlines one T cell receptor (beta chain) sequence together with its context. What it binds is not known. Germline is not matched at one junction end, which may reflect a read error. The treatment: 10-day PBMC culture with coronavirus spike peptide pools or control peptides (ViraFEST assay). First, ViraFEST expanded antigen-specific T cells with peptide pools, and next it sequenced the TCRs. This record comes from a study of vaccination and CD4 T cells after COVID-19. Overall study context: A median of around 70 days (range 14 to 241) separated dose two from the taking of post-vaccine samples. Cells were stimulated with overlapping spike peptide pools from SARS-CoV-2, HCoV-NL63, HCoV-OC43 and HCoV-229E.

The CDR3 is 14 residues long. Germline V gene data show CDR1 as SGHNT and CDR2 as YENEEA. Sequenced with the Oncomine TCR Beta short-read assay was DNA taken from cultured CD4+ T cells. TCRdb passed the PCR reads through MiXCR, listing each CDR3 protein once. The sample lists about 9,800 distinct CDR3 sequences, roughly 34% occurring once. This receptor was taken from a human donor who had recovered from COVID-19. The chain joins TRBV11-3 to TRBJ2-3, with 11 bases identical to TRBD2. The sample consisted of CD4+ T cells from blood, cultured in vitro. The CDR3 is CTSSIAGGVDTQYF. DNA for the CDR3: TGTACCAGCTCTATAGCGGGGGGGGTAGATACGCAGTATTTT.